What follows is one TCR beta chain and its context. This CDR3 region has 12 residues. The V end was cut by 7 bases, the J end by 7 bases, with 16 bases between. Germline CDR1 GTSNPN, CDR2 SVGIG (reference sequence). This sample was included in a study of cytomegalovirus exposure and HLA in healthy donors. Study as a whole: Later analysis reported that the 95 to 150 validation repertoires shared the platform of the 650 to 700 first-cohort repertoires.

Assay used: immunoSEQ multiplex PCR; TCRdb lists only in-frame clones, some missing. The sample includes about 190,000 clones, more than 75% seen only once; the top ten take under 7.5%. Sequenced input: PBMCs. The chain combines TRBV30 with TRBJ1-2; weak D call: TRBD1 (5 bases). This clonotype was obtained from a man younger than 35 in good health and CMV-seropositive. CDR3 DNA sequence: TGTGCCTCCTCGAGAGGGGAGGGTGGCTACACCTTC. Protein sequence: CASSRGEGGYTF.